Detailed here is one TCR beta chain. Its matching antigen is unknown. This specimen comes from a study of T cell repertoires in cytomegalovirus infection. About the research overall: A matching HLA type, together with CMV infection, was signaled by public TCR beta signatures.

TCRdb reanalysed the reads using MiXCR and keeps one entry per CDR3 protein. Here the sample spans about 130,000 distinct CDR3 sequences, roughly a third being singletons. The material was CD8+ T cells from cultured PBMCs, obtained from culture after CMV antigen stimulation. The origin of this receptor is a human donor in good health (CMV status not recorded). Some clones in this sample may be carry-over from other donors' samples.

The CDR3 bases are TGTGCCAGTGGAAGTGCAGGGGGAGGCTACGAGCAGTACTTC. Translation: CASGSAGGGYEQYF. The V and J genes are TRBV19 and TRBJ2-7; D is perhaps TRBD1 (7 bases). CDR1 is LNHDA, CDR2 SQIVND, per germline (reference sequence). V was pared by 8 bases and J by 3 bases, with 17 bases between. The CDR3 sequence is 14 residues long.